This TCR beta chain was found in a study of T-cell memory formation after mild COVID-19. Germline lookup yields CDR1 SGHRS and CDR2 YFSETQ. Trimming removed 2 bases from V and 4 bases from J, with 6 bases in between. The CDR3 length is 12 residues. This clonotype was seen ten or more times. Employing constant-segment primers, 5'RACE generated TCR alpha and TCR beta cDNA libraries bearing sample barcodes and UMIs. TCRdb used MiXCR to reprocess the 5' RACE reads, holding one entry per CDR3 protein. This table holds 350,000 to 500,000 distinct CDR3 sequences, 20% found once. This TCR was sampled from an adult woman who had mild COVID-19 (a few samples of this study predate the infection). Cell type and time point are not known. Sequenced: PBMCs or a T cell subset sorted from them (not recorded which). This chain connects TRBV5-1 to TRBJ1-1, with D maybe TRBD1 (5 bases). The CDR3 reads CASSFTGTEAFF. Here the CDR3 DNA reads TGCGCCAGCAGCTTCACAGGCACTGAAGCTTTCTTT.